Listed here are 27 T cell receptor beta chains from one sample, sequenced in a study of blood T cells in healthy people across ages. Then a second PCR, running roughly 6 to 12 cycles, was carried out with a sample-barcoded 5' primer and a J-beta primer mix. TCRdb independently ran MiXCR on the 5' RACE reads; one entry per CDR3 protein. The sample has about 780,000 distinct CDR3 sequences, 25% to 30% seen once. These data were also reused for a study on T cells of mothers and their children.

Sequences were obtained from blood. These receptors were obtained from a boy younger than 18 in good health.

The chain uses TRBV7-2 and TRBJ2-5; D perhaps matches TRBD2 (6 bases). The CDR3 is made up of 15 amino acids. V was trimmed by 5 bases and J by 5 bases, leaving 18 bases between them. The germline gives CDR1 SGHTA, CDR2 FQGNSA. The DNA of the CDR3 is TGTGCCAGCAGCCCCTGGGACTTCATTAGCGAGACCCAGTACTTC. Translating it yields CASSPWDFISETQYF.

The chain uses TRBV5-4 and TRBJ2-3, with 14 bases aligning to TRBD2. Germline loops: CDR1 SGHNT, CDR2 YYREEE (reference sequence). This CDR3 is 17 amino acids long. J gave up 5 bases and V 3 bases, and 8 bases lay outside the gene matches. CDR3 nucleotides: TGTGCCAGCAGCTCGAAGGGACTAGCGGGAGTGGGAGATACGCAGTATTTT. Encoded protein: CASSSKGLAGVGDTQYF.

The chain joins TRBV20-1 to TRBJ1-1, with D hard to call. Germline V gene lookup returns CDR1 DFQATT and CDR2 SNEGSKA (reference sequence). The CDR3 runs 13 residues. V lost 6 bases and J lost 5, with 16 bases in between. The CDR3, as DNA: TGCAGTGCAACTGAGGTGGGAGGGACTGAAGCTTTCTTT. Residues: CSATEVGGTEAFF.

The V and J genes are TRBV9 and TRBJ2-5; TRBD2 matches 9 bases. V gave up 0 bases and J gave up 5 bases; unmatched junction bases: 5. CDR1 SGDLS and CDR2 YYNGEE come from the germline V gene. This CDR3 spans 15 amino acids. CDR3 protein: CASSVEGSGGETQYF. In nucleotides, the CDR3 is TGTGCCAGCAGCGTAGAAGGTAGCGGGGGTGAGACCCAGTACTTC.

V and J are TRBV30 and TRBJ2-3, with D uncertain. This CDR3 is 14 amino acids long. V gave up 2 bases and J gave up 0 bases, with 9 bases separating them. The germline gives CDR1 GTSNPN, CDR2 SVGIG (reference sequence). The CDR3 DNA reads TGTGCCTGGAGTCGGACCTCCAGCACAGATACGCAGTATTTT. It specifies CAWSRTSSTDTQYF.

The J gene is TRBJ2-7, the V gene TRBV3-1; 7 bases are shared with TRBD1. Germline V gives CDR1 LGHDT, CDR2 YNNKEL (reference sequence). The CDR3 loop spans 14 amino acids. V shed 6 bases, J shed 2 bases, and the junction held 7 bases outside the gene matches. In nucleotides, the CDR3 is TGTGCCAGCAGATCCGGGACAGATACCTACGAGCAGTACTTC. It specifies CASRSGTDTYEQYF.

The gene calls are TRBV20-1 and TRBJ2-5; 7 bases line up with TRBD1. Germline V gives CDR1 DFQATT, CDR2 SNEGSKA (reference sequence). The J segment lost 5 bases and the V segment lost 0 bases, leaving 9 bases of the junction unmatched. The CDR3 sequence is 15 residues long. Here the CDR3 DNA reads TGCAGTGCTAGAGATGGGTCGCAGGGACAGGAGACCCAGTACTTC. Its translation is CSARDGSQGQETQYF.

The V call is TRBV4-3, the J call TRBJ1-1; D is possibly TRBD1 (5 bases). The CDR3 spans 16 residues. Germline CDR1 LGHNA, CDR2 YSLEER. V dropped 0 bases and J dropped 3 bases, with 14 bases sitting between them. As DNA, the CDR3 is TGCGCCAGCAGCCAAGAACCGGGGGGAGTCGACACTGAAGCTTTCTTT. Protein: CASSQEPGGVDTEAFF.

The chain recombines TRBV19 with TRBJ1-6; 8 positions match TRBD1. Germline CDR1 reads LNHDA; CDR2 reads SQIVND (reference sequence). This CDR3 has 13 residues. The V segment lost 9 bases and the J segment 8 bases; nucleotides outside the gene matches: 6. CDR3 in amino acids: CARRQGRYSPLHF. CDR3 DNA: TGTGCCAGACGACAGGGGCGGTATTCACCCCTCCACTTT.

Of note for this clonotype: Relative to the germline gene, one junction end is altered; a read error may explain this. The chain uses TRBV4-1 and TRBJ2-1, with 10 bases lining up with TRBD1. From germline, CDR1 is MGHRA and CDR2 YSYEKL. This CDR3 has 15 amino acids. The CDR3 sequence is CASSGPGQGYSEQFF. As DNA, the CDR3 is TGCGCCAGCAGCGGTCCGGGACAGGGGTACAGTGAGCAGTTCTTC.

This clonotype was seen more than once but under ten times. At one boundary the junction diverges from the germline segment, which might be a read error. The chain has TRBV5-1 and TRBJ2-5, with 8 positions matching TRBD2. The germline V gene encodes CDR1 SGHRS and CDR2 YFSETQ. The CDR3 has 14 residues. DNA of the CDR3: TGCGCCAGCAGCTTGGGTGGTAGCGGGGAGACCCGGTACTTC. This encodes CASSLGGSGETRYF.

This clonotype was seen a few times. This chain links TRBV5-8 with TRBJ2-2; 7 bases are a match to TRBD1. CDR1 and CDR2 (germline): SGHTS, YDEGEE. The CDR3 covers 15 residues. Germline trimming cut 0 bases from V and 4 bases from J; bases unmatched to any gene: 3. Here the CDR3 DNA reads TGTGCCAGCAGCTTGGGGACAGGAGCCACCGGGGAGCTGTTTTTT. Translating gives CASSLGTGATGELFF.

The chain uses TRBV6-1 and TRBJ2-5, with 7 positions matching TRBD2. The CDR3 sequence is 15 residues long. J was trimmed by 1 base and V by 0 bases; bases with no gene match: 2. The germline CDR1 and CDR2 sequences are MNHNS and SASEGT. The CDR3: CASSEAASGQETQYF. The DNA of the CDR3 is TGTGCCAGCAGTGAAGCTGCTAGCGGCCAAGAGACCCAGTACTTC.

This rearrangement joins TRBV6-6 to TRBJ2-1; D is tentatively TRBD1 or TRBD2 (5 bases each). The J call is in doubt because the DNA end fits TRBJ2-7 better. CDR3 size: 15 residues. CDR1 is MNHNY, CDR2 SVGAGI, per germline (reference sequence). The CDR3 region is CASSVSGGTNYEQYF. As DNA, the CDR3 is TGTGCCAGCAGTGTCTCTGGGGGAACTAACTACGAGCAGTACTTC.

The rearrangement uses TRBV5-1 and TRBJ2-5; D tentatively fits TRBD1 or TRBD2 (5 bases each). This CDR3 has 14 amino acids. Germline CDR1 and CDR2: SGHRS and YFSETQ. Trimming pared 6 bases from V and 1 base from J, leaving 13 bases between. The CDR3 DNA follows: TGCGCCAGCACCGTACCGGGACCCCAAGAGACCCAGTACTTC. This translates into CASTVPGPQETQYF.

The V call is TRBV29-1, the J call TRBJ1-2; 8 bases are a match to TRBD1. The CDR3 covers 13 residues. Losses at the gene ends were 5 bases for V and 2 bases for J; bases not matched to a gene: 4. Germline V gene lookup returns CDR1 SQVTM and CDR2 ANQGSEA. The DNA for the CDR3 is TGCAGCGTTCGGACAGGGTGGAACTATGGCTACACCTTC. It encodes CSVRTGWNYGYTF.

This clonotype was seen more than once but under ten times. The rearrangement joins TRBV6-1 to TRBJ2-2, with D uncertain. The CDR3 is 15 residues long. Trimming cost V 8 bases and J 3 bases, with 16 bases left between them. Germline CDR1 reads MNHNS; CDR2 reads SASEGT. CDR3 coding DNA: TGTGCCAGCGGTGCGGTTGGAGCTTACACCGGGGAGCTGTTTTTT. The encoded protein is CASGAVGAYTGELFF.

The CDR3 DNA reads as TGTGCCAGCAGCCCAGACAGGGCTGGAAACACCATATATTTT. Its translation: CASSPDRAGNTIYF. This sequence joins TRBV5-4 and TRBJ1-3, with 7 bases aligning to TRBD1. Germline CDR1 and CDR2: SGHNT and YYREEE (reference sequence). J lost 2 bases, V lost 4 bases, and 3 bases had no gene match. The CDR3 runs 14 residues.

This clonotype showed up just a few times. The chain uses TRBV7-9 and TRBJ2-1, with a possible D match to TRBD1 (5 bases). Trimming cost V 6 bases and J 3 bases, with 18 bases left between them. CDR1 and CDR2 (germline): SEHNR, FQNEAQ (reference sequence). The CDR3 has 16 amino acids. The CDR3 is CASRPGRQDLYNEQFF. The DNA for the CDR3 is TGTGCCAGCAGGCCAGGGCGACAAGACCTCTACAATGAGCAGTTCTTC.

This clonotype was detected many times. This chain links TRBV7-3 with TRBJ2-1; the match to TRBD1 covers 11 bases. The ends lost 2 bases at V and 5 bases at J; junction bases unmatched: 2. Germline CDR1 and CDR2: SGHTA and FQGTGA. The CDR3 length is 15 residues. CDR3 loop: CASSLGQGANNEQFF. The CDR3 bases are TGTGCCAGCAGCTTAGGACAGGGGGCCAACAATGAGCAGTTCTTC.

On this clonotype: It is likely a read error, because the conserved phenylalanine at the end of the CDR3 is missing. This sequence joins TRBV20-1 and TRBJ2-4; D may be TRBD1 or TRBD2 (5 bases each). Trimming stripped 7 bases from V and 0 bases from J, with 22 bases between. The CDR3 spans 17 residues. Germline V lookup: CDR1 DFQATT, CDR2 SNEGSKA (reference sequence). The DNA for the CDR3 is TGCAGTGTGGCTGCCCCATCCGGGACCGTAGCCAAAAACATTCAGTACTTG. Translated: CSVAAPSGTVAKNIQYL.

The J gene is TRBJ2-4, the V gene TRBV27; possible D gene TRBD2, 6 bases. Trimming removed 6 bases at V and 8 bases at J, with 11 bases between. The V gene's germline CDR1 is MNHEY and CDR2 SMNVEV (reference sequence). This CDR3 contains 12 residues. The CDR3 coding sequence is TGTGCCAGCAGACGACCGGGGGACATTCAGTACTTC. Translating it yields CASRRPGDIQYF.

This clonotype was counted a few times. The chain carries TRBV7-8 and TRBJ1-2; D is possibly TRBD1 (5 bases). The CDR3 consists of 15 residues. Germline lookup yields CDR1 SGHVS and CDR2 FQNEAQ. V gave up 3 bases and J gave up 6 bases, with 17 bases separating them. CDR3 in DNA: TGTGCCAGCAGCTTGGGGGTAACGGGGCCGGATGGCTACACCTTC. Translated, it gives CASSLGVTGPDGYTF.

This clonotype was counted only a few times. The J gene is TRBJ1-4, the V gene TRBV2; no firm D call. V was shortened by 0 bases and J by 1 base, with 12 bases between the two germline ends. This CDR3 spans 17 amino acids. Germline V CDR1 and CDR2: SNHLY, FYNNEI. CDR3 in amino acids: CASSEALRLGTNEKLFF. In DNA form, the CDR3 reads TGTGCCAGCAGTGAAGCGCTTCGTTTGGGAACTAATGAAAAACTGTTTTTT.

The chain couples TRBV28 to TRBJ2-5; D is uncertain. V was trimmed by 5 bases and J by 2 bases, leaving 18 bases between them. The CDR3 sequence is 16 residues long. Germline CDR1 and CDR2: MDHEN and SYDVKM. CDR3 sequence: CASSPRPRPEQETQYF. The CDR3 DNA reads as TGTGCCAGCAGTCCCCGGCCACGACCGGAACAAGAGACCCAGTACTTC. Together with reference TRBV28 and TRBJ2-5, the CDR3 gives the full variable domain: DVKVTQSSRYLVKRTGEKVFLECVQDMDHENMFWYRQDPGLGLRLIYFSYDVKMKEKGDIPEGYSVSREKKERFSLILESASTNQTSMYLCASSPRPRPEQETQYFGPGTRLLVL.

There are a few counts of this clonotype. The chain uses TRBV24-1 and TRBJ2-1; D possibly corresponds to TRBD1 (6 bases). This CDR3 spans 18 amino acids. V lost 4 bases and J lost 0, with 18 bases in between. Germline V gives CDR1 KGHDR, CDR2 SFDVKD. CDR3 sequence (DNA): TGTGCCACCAGTGACTACACAGGGTCTTGGAGCTCCTACAATGAGCAGTTCTTC. It codes for CATSDYTGSWSSYNEQFF.

CDR3 loop: CASTFTSGGASEQYF. The CDR3 region has the DNA TGTGCCAGCACCTTTACTAGCGGGGGGGCTAGCGAGCAGTACTTC. This chain connects TRBV27 to TRBJ2-7, with 13 positions matching TRBD2. The CDR3 covers 15 residues. V trimming: 7 bases; J trimming: 6 bases; junction bases outside the gene matches: 9. Germline CDR1 reads MNHEY; CDR2 reads SMNVEV (reference sequence).